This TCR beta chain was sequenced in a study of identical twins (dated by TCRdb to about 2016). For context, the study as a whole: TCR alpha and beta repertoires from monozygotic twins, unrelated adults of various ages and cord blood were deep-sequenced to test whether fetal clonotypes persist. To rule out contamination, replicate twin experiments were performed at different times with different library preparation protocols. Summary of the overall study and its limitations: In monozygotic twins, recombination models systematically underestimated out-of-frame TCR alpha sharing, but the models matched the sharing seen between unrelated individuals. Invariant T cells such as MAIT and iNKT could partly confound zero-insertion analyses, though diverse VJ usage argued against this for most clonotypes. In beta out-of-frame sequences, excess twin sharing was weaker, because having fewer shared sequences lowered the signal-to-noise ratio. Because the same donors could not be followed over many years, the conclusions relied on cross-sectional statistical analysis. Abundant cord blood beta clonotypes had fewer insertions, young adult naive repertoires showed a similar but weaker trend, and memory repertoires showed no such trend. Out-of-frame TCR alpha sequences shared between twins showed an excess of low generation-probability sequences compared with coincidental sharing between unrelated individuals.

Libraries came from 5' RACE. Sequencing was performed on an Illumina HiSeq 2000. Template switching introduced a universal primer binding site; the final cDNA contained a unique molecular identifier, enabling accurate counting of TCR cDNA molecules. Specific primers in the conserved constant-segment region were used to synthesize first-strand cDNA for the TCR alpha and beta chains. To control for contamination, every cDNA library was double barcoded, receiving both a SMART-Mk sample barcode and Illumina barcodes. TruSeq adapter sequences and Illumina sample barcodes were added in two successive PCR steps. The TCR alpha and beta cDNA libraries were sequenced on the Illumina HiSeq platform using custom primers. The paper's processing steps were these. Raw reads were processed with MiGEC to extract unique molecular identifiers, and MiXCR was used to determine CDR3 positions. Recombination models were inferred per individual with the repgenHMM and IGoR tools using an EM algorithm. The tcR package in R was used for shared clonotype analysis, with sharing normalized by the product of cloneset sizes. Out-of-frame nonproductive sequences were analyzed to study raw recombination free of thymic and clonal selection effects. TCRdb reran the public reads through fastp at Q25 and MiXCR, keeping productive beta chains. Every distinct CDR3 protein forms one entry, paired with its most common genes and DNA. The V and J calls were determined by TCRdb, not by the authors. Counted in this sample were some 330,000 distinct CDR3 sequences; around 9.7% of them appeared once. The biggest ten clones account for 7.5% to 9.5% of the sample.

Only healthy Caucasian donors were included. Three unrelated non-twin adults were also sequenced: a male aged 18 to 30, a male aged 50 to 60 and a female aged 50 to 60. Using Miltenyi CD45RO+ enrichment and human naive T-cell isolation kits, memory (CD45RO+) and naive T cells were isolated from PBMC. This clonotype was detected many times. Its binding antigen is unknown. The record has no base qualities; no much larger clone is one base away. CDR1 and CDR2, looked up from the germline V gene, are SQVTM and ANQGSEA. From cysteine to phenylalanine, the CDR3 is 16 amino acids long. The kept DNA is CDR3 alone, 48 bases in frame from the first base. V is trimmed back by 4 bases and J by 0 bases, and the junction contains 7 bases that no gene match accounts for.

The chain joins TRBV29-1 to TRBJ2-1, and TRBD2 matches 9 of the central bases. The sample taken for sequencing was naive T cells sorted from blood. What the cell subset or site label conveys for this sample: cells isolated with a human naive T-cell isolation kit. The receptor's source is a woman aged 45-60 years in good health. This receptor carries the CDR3 CSVVGLAGTSYNEQFF. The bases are TGCAGCGTTGTAGGGCTAGCGGGGACCTCCTACAATGAGCAGTTCTTC.